Following are 18 T cell receptor beta chains from one sample sequenced in a study of blood T cell repertoires in COVID-19. Libraries were prepared by immunoSEQ multiplex PCR; TCRdb keeps only in-frame clonotypes and omits some of them. The table lists 40,000 to 50,000 clones, about nine tenths of them singletons. Sequencing was done on a sample of peripheral blood. The receptors originated from a man aged 65 to 85 with acute or convalescent COVID-19.

The rearrangement links TRBV7-8 to TRBJ1-1, with D maybe TRBD1 (5 bases). Germline CDR1 SGHVS, CDR2 FQNEAQ. The CDR3 length is 13 residues. Trimming stripped 10 bases from V and 2 bases from J, with 14 bases between. In nucleotides, the CDR3 is TGTGCCACTGGACGCCAGGGTAACACTGAAGCTTTCTTT. This gives the protein CATGRQGNTEAFF.

This clone showed up just a few times. V is TRBV28 and J is TRBJ2-5; D is unclear. The CDR3 has 12 residues. V was pared by 4 bases and J by 0 bases, with 3 bases between. Germline loops: CDR1 MDHEN, CDR2 SYDVKM. The CDR3 DNA follows: TGTGCCAGCAGTTCGTACCAAGAGACCCAGTACTTC. Protein product: CASSSYQETQYF.

The V and J genes are TRBV7-2 and TRBJ2-1; 10 positions agree with TRBD2. Trimming took 4 bases from V and 7 from J; bases not matched to a gene: 10. The CDR3 totals 16 residues. Per germline, CDR1 SGHTA and CDR2 FQGNSA. CDR3 residues: CASSSRSLAGMNEQFF. CDR3 coding DNA: TGTGCCAGCAGCTCCAGGTCACTAGCGGGGATGAATGAGCAGTTCTTC.

The chain couples TRBV14 to TRBJ2-7; possible D gene TRBD1, 7 bases. Trimming shortened V by 4 bases and J by 2 bases, and 18 bases separated the two germline ends. The CDR3 is 16 amino acids. From germline, CDR1 is SGHDN and CDR2 FVKESK. CDR3 coding DNA: TGTGCCAGCAGCCTCCAAAGGGGCAGGGGGGCCTACGAGCAGTACTTC. It codes for CASSLQRGRGAYEQYF.

V usage is TRBV5-8 and J usage is TRBJ2-2, with a tentative D call TRBD2 (7 bases). The V gene lost 3 bases and the J gene lost 5 bases, with 23 bases spanning the gap. The CDR3 sequence is 18 residues long. CDR1 is SGHTS, CDR2 YDEGEE, per germline. The CDR3 region is CASSSQWRGPEGTGELFF. DNA for the CDR3: TGTGCCAGCAGCTCCCAGTGGCGGGGGCCGGAAGGGACCGGGGAGCTGTTTTTT.

The chain couples TRBV28 to TRBJ1-4; 8 bases are a match to TRBD1. This CDR3 has 13 amino acids. J lost 10 bases, V lost 6 bases, and 7 bases had no gene match. Germline V gives CDR1 MDHEN, CDR2 SYDVKM. Written as DNA, the CDR3 is TGTGCCAGCAGCCAGGGGGCCAGTGGAAAACTGTTTTTT. It specifies CASSQGASGKLFF.

This sequence joins TRBV6-2 or TRBV6-3 and TRBJ2-7, with TRBD1 matching 12 bases. With 4 bases clipped from V and 2 bases from J, the junction kept 9 bases outside the gene matches. The CDR3 runs 17 residues. The germline gives CDR1 MNHEY, CDR2 SVGEGT. CDR3 nucleotides: TGTGCCAGCAGTTCTTGGGACAGGGGGCTTTCGGCCTACGAGCAGTACTTC. The encoded protein is CASSSWDRGLSAYEQYF.

This sequence joins TRBV19 and TRBJ1-2; 8 nucleotides align to TRBD1. Germline CDR1 and CDR2: LNHDA and SQIVND (reference sequence). The CDR3 loop spans 16 amino acids. V was clipped by 5 bases and J by 5 bases; unmatched bases: 13. Written as DNA, the CDR3 is TGTGCCAGTAGTCCAAGGGGGACAGGAGCAAATTATGGCTACACCTTC. Translating it yields CASSPRGTGANYGYTF.

V gene TRBV30 combines with J gene TRBJ1-5; maybe TRBD1 (5 bases). The germline V gene encodes CDR1 GTSNPN and CDR2 SVGIG (reference sequence). V was shortened by 3 bases and J by 2 bases, with 14 bases between the two germline ends. The CDR3 runs to 15 residues. CDR3 residues: CAWSWGVAGNQPQHF. DNA for the CDR3: TGTGCCTGGAGCTGGGGGGTCGCAGGCAATCAGCCCCAGCATTTT. The full variable domain, rest sourced from reference TRBV30 and TRBJ1-5, is SQTIHQWPATLVQPVGSPLSLECTVEGTSNPNLYWYRQAAGRGLQLLFYSVGIGQISSEVPQNLSASRPQDRQFILSSKKLLLSDSGFYLCAWSWGVAGNQPQHFGDGTRLSIL.

The V call is TRBV28, the J call TRBJ1-6, with D hard to call. The V end lost 10 bases, the J end lost 0 bases, and 13 bases lay between the germline ends. The germline V gene has CDR1 MDHEN and CDR2 SYDVKM. This CDR3 is 15 amino acids long. The CDR3 loop reads CAIGRRSSYNSPLHF. CDR3 nucleotide sequence: TGTGCCATCGGCCGTCGGAGCTCCTATAATTCACCCCTCCACTTT.

The rearrangement links TRBV11-2 to TRBJ1-5, with TRBD1 as a possible D gene (6 bases). V lost 5 bases to trimming and J lost 7 bases, with 12 bases between them. The germline V gene encodes CDR1 SGHAT and CDR2 FQNNGV. This CDR3 spans 13 amino acids. The CDR3 sequence is CASSVQGWQPQHF. The CDR3 DNA reads TGTGCCAGCAGCGTACAGGGTTGGCAGCCCCAGCATTTT.

The chain is built from TRBV4-2 and TRBJ1-4; 7 bases are a match to TRBD1. J gave up 9 bases and V 0 bases, and 10 bases lay outside the gene matches. Germline CDR1 is LGHNA and CDR2 is YNFKEQ. CDR3 length: 16 residues. CDR3 protein: CASSQDPPGGGKKLFF. The CDR3 bases are TGTGCCAGCAGCCAAGATCCGCCGGGAGGGGGCAAAAAACTGTTTTTT.

The V call is TRBV11-1, the J call TRBJ2-1, with a possible D match to TRBD2 (6 bases). The CDR3 runs 16 residues. The V gene's germline CDR1 is SGHAT and CDR2 FQDESV (reference sequence). Trimming removed 0 bases at V and 5 bases at J, with 14 bases between. CDR3 in amino acids: CASSLALLGGHNEQFF. The DNA of the CDR3 is TGTGCCAGCAGCTTAGCCCTGCTGGGGGGACACAATGAGCAGTTCTTC.

The chain joins TRBV7-9 to TRBJ2-2; TRBD1 is a possible D gene (5 bases). Germline assignment: CDR1 SEHNR and CDR2 FQNEAQ (reference sequence). The V and J ends lost 5 bases and 6 bases respectively, with 10 bases between them. The CDR3 length is 13 residues. The CDR3 nucleotides are TGTGCCAGCAGCAAACAGGTGGCCGGGGAGCTGTTTTTT. Its translation: CASSKQVAGELFF.

The sample holds one count of this clone. The rearrangement joins TRBV3-1 (or the pseudogene TRBV3-2) to TRBJ2-5; possibly TRBD1 for D (6 bases). The CDR3 sequence is 16 residues long. The V and J ends lost 4 bases and 4 bases respectively, with 19 bases between them. Germline V gives CDR1 LGHDT, CDR2 YNNKEL (reference sequence). The CDR3 DNA follows: TGTGCCAGCAGCCCTAAGTCCGGGACACGGCGAGAGACCCAGTACTTC. This encodes CASSPKSGTRRETQYF.

The gene calls are TRBV29-1 and TRBJ1-2, with D possibly TRBD1 on 6 matching bases. V gave up 8 bases and J gave up 0 bases, with 13 bases separating them. There are 13 residues in the CDR3. In germline, CDR1 is SQVTM, CDR2 ANQGSEA. DNA for the CDR3: TGCAGCCCAGGACAGCAAGCTAACTATGGCTACACCTTC. Translated, it gives CSPGQQANYGYTF.

This CDR3 reads CASSYTGQAGVQYF. CDR3 nucleotide sequence: TGTGCCAGCAGTTACACGGGACAGGCCGGAGTCCAGTATTTT. V usage is TRBV6-5 and J usage is TRBJ2-3, with 8 bases that match TRBD1. The CDR3 sequence is 14 residues long. The germline CDR1 and CDR2 sequences are MNHEY and SVGAGI. The V and J ends lost 2 bases and 12 bases, in that order; junction bases with no gene match: 10.

This chain connects TRBV6-4 to TRBJ2-1; 11 nucleotides agree with TRBD2. Losses at the gene ends were 3 bases for V and 3 bases for J; bases not matched to a gene: 1. The CDR3 is 15 amino acids. Germline V lookup: CDR1 MRHNA, CDR2 SNTAGT. The CDR3 sequence is CASSETSGDYNEQFF. CDR3 DNA sequence: TGTGCCAGCAGTGAGACTAGCGGGGACTACAATGAGCAGTTCTTC.